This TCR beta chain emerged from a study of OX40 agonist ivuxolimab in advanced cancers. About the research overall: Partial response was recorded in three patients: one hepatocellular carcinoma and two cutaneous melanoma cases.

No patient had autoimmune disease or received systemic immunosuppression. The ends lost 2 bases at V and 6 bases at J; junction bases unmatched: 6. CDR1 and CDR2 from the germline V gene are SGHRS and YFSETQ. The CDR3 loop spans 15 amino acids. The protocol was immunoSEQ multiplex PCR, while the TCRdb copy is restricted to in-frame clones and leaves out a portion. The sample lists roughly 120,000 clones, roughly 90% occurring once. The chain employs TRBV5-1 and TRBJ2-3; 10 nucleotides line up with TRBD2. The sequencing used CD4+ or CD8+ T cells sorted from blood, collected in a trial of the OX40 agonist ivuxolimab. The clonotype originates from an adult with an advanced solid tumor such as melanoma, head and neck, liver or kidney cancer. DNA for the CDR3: TGCGCCAGCAGCTTACCGCTAGCGGGAGTGGATACGCAGTATTTT. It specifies CASSLPLAGVDTQYF.